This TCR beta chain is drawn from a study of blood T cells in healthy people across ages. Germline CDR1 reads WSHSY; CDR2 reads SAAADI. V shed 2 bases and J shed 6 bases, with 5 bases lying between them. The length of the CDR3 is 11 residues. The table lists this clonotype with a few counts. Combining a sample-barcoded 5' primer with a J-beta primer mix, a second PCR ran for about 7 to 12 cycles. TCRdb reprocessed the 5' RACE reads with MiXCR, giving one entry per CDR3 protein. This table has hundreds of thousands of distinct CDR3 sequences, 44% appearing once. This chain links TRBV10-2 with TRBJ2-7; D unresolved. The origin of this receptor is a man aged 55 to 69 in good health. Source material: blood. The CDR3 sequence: CASSEKFEQYF. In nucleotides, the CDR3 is TGCGCCAGCAGTGAGAAGTTCGAGCAGTACTTC.